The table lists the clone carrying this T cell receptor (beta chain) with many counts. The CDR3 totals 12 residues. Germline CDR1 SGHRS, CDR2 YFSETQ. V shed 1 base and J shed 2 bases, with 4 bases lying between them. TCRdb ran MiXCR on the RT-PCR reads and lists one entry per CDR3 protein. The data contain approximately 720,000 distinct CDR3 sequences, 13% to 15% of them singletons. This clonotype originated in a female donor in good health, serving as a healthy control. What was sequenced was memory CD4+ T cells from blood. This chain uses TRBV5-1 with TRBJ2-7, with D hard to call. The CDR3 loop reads CASSLSPYEQYF. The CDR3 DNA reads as TGCGCCAGCAGCTTGTCCCCCTACGAGCAGTACTTC.